This TCR beta chain was retrieved from a study of T cells in Graves' hyperthyroidism and ophthalmopathy. This clonotype was seen at least ten times. Regions amplified from RNA transcripts were the TCR beta CDR3 regions. With the HTBI primer set, the TCR CDR3 went through a first round of RT-PCR. TCRdb analysed the multiplex PCR reads with MiXCR anew, one entry per CDR3 protein. The sample shows approximately 400,000 distinct CDR3 sequences, approximately 13% of them seen only once. It was considered stable Graves' hyperthyroidism when ophthalmopathy did not progress within 18 months. Hyperthyroidism patients were newly diagnosed, had disease duration under 2 months, and were aged 18 to 65 years. Material: blood. This clonotype originated in a woman between 55 and 75 years old with Graves' hyperthyroidism.

Here the CDR3 DNA reads TGTGCCAGCAGCCAGACAGGGGGGGCGACTGAAGCTTTCTTT. It specifies CASSQTGGATEAFF. The chain has TRBV12-3 or TRBV12-4 and TRBJ1-1, with 9 positions matching TRBD1. The CDR3 has 14 amino acids. V dropped 6 bases and J dropped 5; count of bases not matched to a gene: 7.